Presented here are 5 T cell receptor beta chains from one specimen sequenced in a study of blood T cell repertoires in COVID-19. The assay was immunoSEQ multiplex PCR, and TCRdb's table has in-frame clones only and misses some. The table records roughly 250,000 clones, more than 60% of them present only once. What was sequenced was peripheral blood. These receptors came from a woman between 35 and 50 years old with active or convalescent COVID-19.

The chain couples TRBV7-3 to TRBJ1-2; D is ambiguous. Germline CDR1 SGHTA, CDR2 FQGTGA. V shed 0 bases and J shed 4 bases, with 6 bases lying between them. CDR3 length: 13 residues. CDR3 protein: CASSLTYSYGYTF. CDR3 bases: TGTGCCAGCAGCTTAACCTACAGCTATGGCTACACCTTC.

The chain is built from TRBV14 and TRBJ2-1, with D perhaps matching TRBD1 (5 bases). Trimming took off 0 bases at V and 15 bases at J, with 21 bases between the two ends. Germline CDR1 SGHDN, CDR2 FVKESK. The CDR3 extends over 15 amino acids. The CDR3 region is CASSQDYGAATNRFF. CDR3 DNA sequence: TGTGCCAGCAGCCAAGATTATGGGGCAGCGACAAACCGGTTCTTC. The whole variable domain, remainder taken from reference TRBV14 and TRBJ2-1, is EAGVTQFPSHSVIEKGQTVTLRCDPISGHDNLYWYRRVMGKEIKFLLHFVKESKQDESGMPNNRFLAERTGGTYSTLKVQPAELEDSGVYFCASSQDYGAATNRFFGPGTRLTVL.

The chain recombines TRBV2 with TRBJ2-5; the match to TRBD2 covers 13 bases. The V gene end was trimmed by 6 bases and the J gene end by 7 bases; junction bases not matched to a gene: 8. The CDR3 totals 15 residues. CDR1 and CDR2 (germline): SNHLY, FYNNEI. Written as DNA, the CDR3 is TGTGCCAGCAGCGCACTAGCGGGGGGGTCTGGGACCCAGTACTTC. It is translated as CASSALAGGSGTQYF.

The rearrangement uses TRBV7-3 and TRBJ1-4, with TRBD1 identical over 8 bases. The ends lost 7 bases at V and 10 bases at J; junction bases unmatched: 14. Germline loops: CDR1 SGHTA, CDR2 FQGTGA. The CDR3 is 15 amino acids. CDR3 coding DNA: TGTGCCAGCACCGCTTCTCTCCAGGGGGCAGGAAAACTGTTTTTT. This sequence encodes CASTASLQGAGKLFF.

This clone was seen only once. V and J are TRBV6-2 or TRBV6-3 and TRBJ1-5; 7 bases fit TRBD1. The V segment lost 2 bases and the J segment 8 bases; nucleotides outside the gene matches: 6. CDR3 length equals 14 residues. Looked up from germline, CDR1 is MNHEY and CDR2 is SVGEGT. The CDR3 loop reads CASSYDRVREPQHF. CDR3 bases: TGTGCCAGCAGTTACGACAGGGTGAGGGAGCCCCAGCATTTT.